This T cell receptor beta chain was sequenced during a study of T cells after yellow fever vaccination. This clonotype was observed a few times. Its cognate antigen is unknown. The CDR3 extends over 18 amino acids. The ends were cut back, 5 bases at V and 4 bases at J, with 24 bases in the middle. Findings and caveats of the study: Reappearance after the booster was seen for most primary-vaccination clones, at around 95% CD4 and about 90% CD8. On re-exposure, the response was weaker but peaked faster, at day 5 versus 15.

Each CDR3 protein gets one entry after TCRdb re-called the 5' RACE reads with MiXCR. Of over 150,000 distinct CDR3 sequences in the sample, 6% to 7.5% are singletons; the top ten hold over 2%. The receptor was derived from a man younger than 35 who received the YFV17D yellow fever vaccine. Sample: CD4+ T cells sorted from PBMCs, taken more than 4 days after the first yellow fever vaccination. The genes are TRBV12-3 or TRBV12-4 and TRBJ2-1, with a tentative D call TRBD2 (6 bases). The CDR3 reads CASSRPPSSWGEYNEQFF. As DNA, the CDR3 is TGTGCCAGCAGTCGCCCGCCCTCTAGTTGGGGGGAATACAATGAGCAGTTCTTC.